This is a list of T cell receptor beta chains from one sample in a study of beta chain features in type 1 diabetes. Generated by immunoSEQ multiplex PCR, the TCRdb table keeps only in-frame clones and is missing some. This sample carries 65,000 to 100,000 clones, roughly 30% of them seen once, and the ten largest clones take over 0.4%. The sequencing input was stem cell memory CD4+ T cells from blood. These TCRs come from a woman aged 18-29 years in good health. Both conserved end residues are part of each CDR3. Fields, in order: CDR3 DNA, CDR3 protein, clone size, J gene, D gene, V gene. A D gene is named only where the DNA matches it firmly. Rows give clone size only sometimes, using once, few, many, or a class for an expanded clone.

TGCGCCAGCAGCCAAGTTTTCTTCGAGCGGGGTAACAATGAGCAGTTCTTC CASSQVFFERGNNEQFF . TRBJ2-1 TRBD2 TRBV4-1
TGTGCCTGGATTGGCGGGGAAGGGACTGAAGCTTTCTTT CAWIGGEGTEAFF . TRBJ1-1 . TRBV30
TGTGCCAGTCAGGGGGGAAACACCATATATTTT CASQGGNTIYF . TRBJ1-3 . TRBV7-2
TGTGCCAGCTCACCACGGGGACAGGGGACTACTAACTATGGCTACACCTTC CASSPRGQGTTNYGYTF . TRBJ1-2 TRBD1 TRBV18
TGTGCCAGCAGCCCACTAGCGGGGAGCGAGACCCAGTACTTC CASSPLAGSETQYF . TRBJ2-5 TRBD2 TRBV7-2
TGTGCCAGCAGCTTATCCGGGACTAGGAGAGAAGAGACCCAGTACTTC CASSLSGTRREETQYF . TRBJ2-5 TRBD2 TRBV11-3
TGTGCCAGCAGCCCTACGACAGGGGCCTATGGCTACACCTTC CASSPTTGAYGYTF few TRBJ1-2 TRBD1 TRBV7-3
TGTGCCTGGAGCTCTGGGGGGAGCACTGAAGCTTTCTTT CAWSSGGSTEAFF few TRBJ1-1 . TRBV30
TGCGCCAGCAGCGGGGGACAGGGAGTGTCCTACAATGAGCAGTTCTTC CASSGGQGVSYNEQFF few TRBJ2-1 TRBD1 TRBV5-1
TGTGCCAGCAGTCGACAAAGGAACACTGAAGCTTTCTTT CASSRQRNTEAFF . TRBJ1-1 . TRBV6-5
TGCGCCAGCAGACCCGACGGGATCCCCTCCTACGAGCAGTACTTC CASRPDGIPSYEQYF . TRBJ2-7 . TRBV5-1
TGTGCCAGCTTACCGGACAGGGCCCAAGAGACCCAGTACTTC CASLPDRAQETQYF . TRBJ2-5 TRBD1 TRBV18
TGTGCCAGCAGCAAGGGGGTCTTAGGTGACTTAGCCAAAAACATTCAGTACTTC CASSKGVLGDLAKNIQYF few TRBJ2-4 . TRBV5-6
TGTGCCTGGAGTGTAACGGCTGTAGGAGGAGAGACCCAGTACTTC CAWSVTAVGGETQYF . TRBJ2-5 . TRBV30
TGTGCCAGCAGCTTTGCCGTCAGAGAGACCCAGTACTTC CASSFAVRETQYF few TRBJ2-5 . TRBV7-9
TGTGCCTGGAGTTCCTCCGGGAGTATGGAAAAACTGTTTTTT CAWSSSGSMEKLFF few TRBJ1-4 . TRBV30
TGTGCCAGCTCACCAAAGGGGGATCAGCCCCAGCATTTT CASSPKGDQPQHF . TRBJ1-5 . TRBV18
TGTGCCAGCAGAGAGCCCTCAGGTTCTGGAAACACCATATATTTT CASREPSGSGNTIYF . TRBJ1-3 . TRBV6-6
TGTGCCAGCAGTTTCGCGGGGGAAGAGACCCAGTACTTC CASSFAGEETQYF . TRBJ2-5 TRBD2 TRBV6-1
TGTGCCAGCAGCTTATCAGGCATCATGAACACTGAAGCTTTCTTT CASSLSGIMNTEAFF few TRBJ1-1 . TRBV7-9
TGTGCCAGCAGCTCAAGCGGTAACACCGGGGAGCTGTTTTTT CASSSSGNTGELFF . TRBJ2-2 . TRBV7-2
TGTGCCAGCAGTGAATTAGCCGGGACAGGGAAAGAGACCCAGTACTTC CASSELAGTGKETQYF . TRBJ2-5 TRBD1 TRBV25-1
TGTGCCTGGAGCGCCAGGTATGGCTACACCTTC CAWSARYGYTF few TRBJ1-2 . TRBV30
TGTGCCAGCAGCCCGACAGGGGGAGGCACTGAAGCTTTCTTT CASSPTGGGTEAFF . TRBJ1-1 TRBD1 TRBV7-9
TGTGCCAGCAGCTTGAACCCGGGAAACTATGGCTACACCTTC CASSLNPGNYGYTF . TRBJ1-2 . TRBV5-6
TGTGCCAGCCTTAGCGGGAGGGCCGAAAATGAGCAGTTCTTC CASLSGRAENEQFF few TRBJ2-1 TRBD2 TRBV2